The clone carrying this T cell receptor beta chain was found once. What it binds is not known. Survey-level resolution applied to immunoSEQ assay v3.0. This table comes from immunoSEQ multiplex PCR, and its TCRdb copy is limited to in-frame clones, with some not included. The table lists about 11,000 clones, less than 80% of them singletons. This record comes from a study of long-term antiretroviral therapy in people with HIV. Study outcomes and limitations: Before ART, certain clones expanded, and these dominated the repertoire at all time points.

Trimming left V 3 bases short and J 10 bases short, with 13 bases between. CDR1 ENHRY and CDR2 SYGVKD come from the germline V gene. The CDR3 consists of 13 residues. The V call is TRBV10-3, the J call TRBJ2-1, with D uncertain. The material was unsorted PBMCs, obtained at the start of antiretroviral therapy, before treatment. The TCR comes from a man aged 25 to 40 with HIV. CDR3 bases: TGTGCCATCAGTGACATGTCCGTCCAGGAGCAGTTCTTC. This encodes CAISDMSVQEQFF.